Shown below are 25 T cell receptor beta chains from a single sample sequenced in a study of T cell responses to AZD1222 COVID-19 vaccine. The data were produced by immunoSEQ multiplex PCR, yet TCRdb's version contains in-frame clones alone and is incomplete. The data show about 110,000 clones, with around 85% seen just once and around 6.2% held by the top ten. Sequenced here: peripheral blood, sampled on day 0 of AZD1222 vaccination. The receptors here all came from an adult in good health.

This clone turned up a few times. The V call is TRBV7-2, the J call TRBJ2-3; no clear D. V gave up 1 base and J gave up 2 bases, with 7 bases separating them. Looked up from germline, CDR1 is SGHTA and CDR2 is FQGNSA. CDR3 length equals 14 residues. The DNA of the CDR3 is TGTGCCAGCAGCTTAGGTCAGCTCACAGATACGCAGTATTTT. Amino acid sequence: CASSLGQLTDTQYF.

Comments on this clone: A much bigger clone sits one base away, suggesting this may be a read error. The chain's CDR3 is CASSEEGTGELFF. CDR3 nucleotide sequence: TGTGCCAGCAGTGAAGAGGGGACCGGGGAGCTGTTTTTT. The rearrangement links TRBV2 to TRBJ2-2, with D tentatively TRBD1 (5 bases). The germline gives CDR1 SNHLY, CDR2 FYNNEI. This CDR3 spans 13 amino acids. Deletions cut 1 base from V and 5 bases from J, with 5 bases between.

This clone was observed once. The V call is TRBV28, the J call TRBJ1-1, with TRBD1 identical over 10 bases. Per germline, CDR1 MDHEN and CDR2 SYDVKM. CDR3 length: 17 residues. V was clipped by 6 bases and J by 2 bases; unmatched bases: 12. The CDR3 here is CASSLRDRGLANTEAFF. As DNA, the CDR3 is TGTGCCAGCAGCCTTCGGGACAGGGGCCTCGCTAACACTGAAGCTTTCTTT.

This sequence joins TRBV14 and TRBJ1-6; D might be TRBD1 (6 bases). Germline values: CDR1 SGHDN, CDR2 FVKESK. The CDR3 runs 14 residues. Trimming stripped 6 bases from V and 9 bases from J, with 15 bases between. The DNA of the CDR3 is TGTGCCAGCAGACAGGGACCGTCCGGTTCACCCCTCCACTTT. The encoded protein is CASRQGPSGSPLHF.

A few counts support this clone. The chain joins TRBV5-4 to TRBJ2-7, with D perhaps given as TRBD1 or TRBD2 (6 bases each). Germline V gene lookup returns CDR1 SGHNT and CDR2 YYREEE (reference sequence). The V and J ends lost 2 bases and 5 bases respectively, with 14 bases between them. The length of the CDR3 is 14 residues. The CDR3 DNA follows: TGTGCCAGCAGCTTTTCGGGGGCGATCCACGAGCAGTACTTC. Its translation: CASSFSGAIHEQYF.

The V and J genes are TRBV9 and TRBJ2-1, with 9 bases fitting TRBD2. V trimming: 0 bases; J trimming: 8 bases; junction bases outside the gene matches: 6. Per the germline V gene, CDR1 is SGDLS and CDR2 is YYNGEE. This CDR3 has 15 amino acids. CDR3 protein: CASSVAAGGRYEQFF. In DNA form, the CDR3 reads TGTGCCAGCAGCGTAGCCGCGGGGGGGCGGTATGAGCAGTTCTTC.

V usage is TRBV6-5 and J usage is TRBJ2-7; the D gene could be TRBD1 or TRBD2 (6 bases each). Trimming left V 6 bases short and J 4 bases short, with 16 bases between. Germline V gives CDR1 MNHEY, CDR2 SVGAGI. The CDR3 has 14 amino acids. In DNA, the CDR3 is TGTGCCAGCAGCCCCATGGGGGCGGGATACGAGCAGTACTTC. It codes for CASSPMGAGYEQYF.

J is TRBJ2-1 and V is TRBV30; D possibly corresponds to TRBD2 (5 bases). Trimming cost V 2 bases and J 4 bases, with 12 bases left between them. The CDR3 has 14 amino acids. The germline gives CDR1 GTSNPN, CDR2 SVGIG (reference sequence). The CDR3 bases are TGTGCCTGGAGTAAAAGCGGAAGGTACAATGAGCAGTTCTTC. As protein: CAWSKSGRYNEQFF.

The rearrangement uses TRBV6-1 and TRBJ1-2; D unresolved. The length of the CDR3 is 15 residues. Germline assignment: CDR1 MNHNS and CDR2 SASEGT. V was clipped by 3 bases and J by 4 bases, with 15 bases between them. CDR3: CASSDPWGIAYGYTF. The CDR3 DNA follows: TGTGCCAGCAGTGACCCATGGGGAATCGCCTATGGCTACACCTTC.

The chain has TRBV19 and TRBJ2-7; the D is unclear. The length of the CDR3 is 13 residues. From germline, CDR1 is LNHDA and CDR2 SQIVND (reference sequence). The V end lost 1 base, the J end lost 6 bases, and 10 bases lay between the germline ends. The CDR3 DNA follows: TGTGCCAGTAGTATAGGGGTGTCGAGCGAGCAGTACTTC. This codes for CASSIGVSSEQYF. The full variable domain, its missing parts supplied by reference TRBV19 and TRBJ2-7, is DGGITQSPKYLFRKEGQNVTLSCEQNLNHDAMYWYRQDPGQGLRLIYYSQIVNDFQKGDIAEGYSVSREKKESFPLTVTSAQKNPTAFYLCASSIGVSSEQYFGPGTRLTVT.

The chain combines TRBV5-4 with TRBJ2-1, with no clear D. Germline CDR1 is SGHNT and CDR2 is YYREEE (reference sequence). The CDR3 covers 13 residues. Trimming left V 6 bases short and J 5 bases short, with 12 bases between. CDR3 sequence reads: CASTWSVDNEQFF. For the CDR3, the DNA is TGTGCCAGCACCTGGTCCGTGGACAATGAGCAGTTCTTC.

The chain uses TRBV12-1 and TRBJ1-2. TRBV12-1 is an annotated pseudogene. The CDR3 totals 15 residues. The CDR3 DNA follows: TGTGCCAGCAGCTTCGTCCGGGACTGTTACTATGGCTACACCTTC. Protein: CASSFVRDCYYGYTF.

The CDR3 nucleotides read TGTGCCAGCAGCTCAACTACCGGGACAAGGGATACGCAGTATTTT. Amino acid sequence: CASSSTTGTRDTQYF. The chain couples TRBV7-6 to TRBJ2-3, with D possibly TRBD1 on 6 matching bases. Looked up from germline, CDR1 is SGHVS and CDR2 is FNYEAQ. Trimming left V 4 bases short and J 6 bases short, with 17 bases between. This CDR3 is 15 amino acids long.

This clone has only a few counts. This sequence joins TRBV29-1 and TRBJ1-5; D remains ambiguous. The germline V gene encodes CDR1 SQVTM and CDR2 ANQGSEA. V shed 4 bases and J shed 3 bases, with 10 bases lying between them. The CDR3 spans 13 residues. The CDR3 DNA is TGCAGCGTTGCTGGTGGGTTCAATCAGCCCCAGCATTTT. Translated, it gives CSVAGGFNQPQHF.

This CDR3 is CASSKGPGRNTDNSPLHF. Here the CDR3 DNA reads TGTGCCAGCAGCAAAGGTCCAGGGAGAAACACGGATAATTCACCCCTCCACTTT. The gene calls are TRBV21-1 and TRBJ1-6. TRBV21-1 is a listed pseudogene. The length of the CDR3 is 18 residues.

The gene calls are TRBV4-3 and TRBJ1-2; maybe TRBD1 (5 bases). Germline V gene sequence: CDR1 LGHNA, CDR2 YSLEER. V shed 0 bases and J shed 1 base, with 9 bases lying between them. The CDR3 loop spans 15 amino acids. Written as DNA, the CDR3 is TGCGCCAGCAGCCAAGATCGGGGCTATAACTATGGCTACACCTTC. Its protein is CASSQDRGYNYGYTF.

The rearrangement links TRBV6-5 to TRBJ1-1; tentatively, D is TRBD1 (5 bases). The CDR3 extends over 14 amino acids. Germline V CDR1 and CDR2: MNHEY, SVGAGI. Trimming took off 2 bases at V and 5 bases at J, with 12 bases between the two ends. The CDR3: CASSYQGSVTEAFF. The CDR3 nucleotides are TGTGCCAGCAGTTACCAGGGATCCGTAACTGAAGCTTTCTTT.

The chain joins TRBV27 to TRBJ1-4; the match to TRBD1 covers 8 bases. CDR1 MNHEY and CDR2 SMNVEV come from the germline V gene (reference sequence). With V trimmed by 4 bases and J by 5 bases, 6 bases remained unmatched. The length of the CDR3 is 15 residues. The CDR3 sequence is CASSSAGGWNEKLFF. CDR3 in DNA: TGTGCCAGCAGTTCCGCAGGGGGCTGGAATGAAAAACTGTTTTTT.

This clone was found once. V gene TRBV5-1 combines with J gene TRBJ1-6; no firm D call. The CDR3 sequence is 13 residues long. Germline CDR1 reads SGHRS; CDR2 reads YFSETQ. The V end was cut by 0 bases, the J end by 10 bases, with 8 bases between. Written as DNA, the CDR3 is TGCGCCAGCAGCTTGGAAGGCCAATCACCCCTCCACTTT. This gives the protein CASSLEGQSPLHF. The entire variable domain, with the rest obtained from reference TRBV5-1 and TRBJ1-6, is as follows: KAGVTQTPRYLIKTRGQQVTLSCSPISGHRSVSWYQQTPGQGLQFLFEYFSETQRNKGNFPGRFSGRQFSNSRSEMNVSTLELGDSALYLCASSLEGQSPLHFGNGTRLTVT.

The V and J genes are TRBV2 and TRBJ2-3; D is tentatively TRBD1 or TRBD2 (6 bases each). This CDR3 is built from 16 residues. Deletions cut 0 bases from V and 0 bases from J, with 10 bases between. The germline CDR1 and CDR2 sequences are SNHLY and FYNNEI. DNA for the CDR3: TGTGCCAGCAGTGAAGCGAAAGGGGGGAGCACAGATACGCAGTATTTT. It codes for CASSEAKGGSTDTQYF. The full variable domain, with the rest looked up from reference TRBV2 and TRBJ2-3, is EPEVTQTPSHQVTQMGQEVILRCVPISNHLYFYWYRQILGQKVEFLVSFYNNEISEKSEIFDDQFSVERPDGSNFTLKIRSTKLEDSAMYFCASSEAKGGSTDTQYFGPGTRLTVL.

CDR3 residues: CAINREGDGYTF. The CDR3 DNA reads as TGTGCCATTAACAGGGAGGGGGATGGCTACACCTTC. This sequence joins TRBV2 and TRBJ1-2; maybe TRBD1 (6 bases). There are 12 residues in the CDR3. The germline V gene has CDR1 SNHLY and CDR2 FYNNEI. Trimming took 10 bases from V and 6 from J, leaving 15 bases between them.

J is TRBJ2-4 and V is TRBV9; 8 bases match TRBD1. Looked up from germline, CDR1 is SGDLS and CDR2 is YYNGEE. The CDR3 covers 14 residues. V gave up 6 bases and J gave up 8 bases; unmatched junction bases: 10. CDR3 DNA sequence: TGTGCCAGCACCCGAGGACAGGGCCCGGACATTCAGTACTTC. This codes for CASTRGQGPDIQYF.

This rearrangement joins TRBV4-2 to TRBJ1-6, with TRBD1 matching over 7 bases. This CDR3 comprises 15 residues. With V trimmed by 0 bases and J by 6 bases, 2 bases remained unmatched. Germline CDR1 and CDR2: LGHNA and YNFKEQ. As DNA, the CDR3 is TGTGCCAGCAGCCAAGATTGGGACAGTAATTCACCCCTCCACTTT. This encodes CASSQDWDSNSPLHF.

The rearrangement uses TRBV19 and TRBJ1-4; D is unresolved. This CDR3 has 14 amino acids. Trimming left V 4 bases short and J 1 base short, with 7 bases between. Germline V gene sequence: CDR1 LNHDA, CDR2 SQIVND (reference sequence). Here the CDR3 DNA reads TGTGCCAGTAGTAAAGGTGGAACTAATGAAAAACTGTTTTTT. As protein: CASSKGGTNEKLFF.

The gene calls are TRBV7-9 and TRBJ2-1; TRBD1 aligns across 7 bases. V lost 6 bases and J lost 4; bases outside the gene matches: 9. CDR3 length: 15 residues. Germline assignment: CDR1 SEHNR and CDR2 FQNEAQ (reference sequence). This CDR3 reads CASRETGTEYNEQFF. The CDR3 coding sequence is TGTGCCAGCAGGGAAACCGGGACAGAGTACAATGAGCAGTTCTTC.